The 2 T cell receptor beta chains given below trace back to one sample, sequenced in a study of blood T cell repertoires in COVID-19. Data came from immunoSEQ multiplex PCR; TCRdb stores just in-frame clones and leaves some out. The sample lists 250,000 to 350,000 clones, around 91% occurring once. The sequenced sample consisted of PBMCs or T cells enriched from blood (not recorded which). These receptor sequences come from a woman between 18 and 30 years old with acute COVID-19.

The chain joins TRBV19 to TRBJ1-2; the D gene is possibly TRBD1 (6 bases). Between the trimmed V and J ends, which lost 3 bases and 4 bases, there was a span of 12 bases. CDR3 length: 14 residues. Germline assignment: CDR1 LNHDA and CDR2 SQIVND (reference sequence). Written as DNA, the CDR3 is TGTGCCAGTAGTATTAATCTCAGGGGCTATGGCTACACCTTC. Protein sequence: CASSINLRGYGYTF.

V and J are TRBV30 and TRBJ2-7; no definite D call. V was cut by 7 bases and J by 0 bases, with 13 bases left in between. The germline V gene encodes CDR1 GTSNPN and CDR2 SVGIG (reference sequence). The CDR3 totals 13 residues. The CDR3 nucleotides read TGTGCCTATGCAGCCAGGCTCTCCTACGAGCAGTACTTC. This gives the protein CAYAARLSYEQYF.